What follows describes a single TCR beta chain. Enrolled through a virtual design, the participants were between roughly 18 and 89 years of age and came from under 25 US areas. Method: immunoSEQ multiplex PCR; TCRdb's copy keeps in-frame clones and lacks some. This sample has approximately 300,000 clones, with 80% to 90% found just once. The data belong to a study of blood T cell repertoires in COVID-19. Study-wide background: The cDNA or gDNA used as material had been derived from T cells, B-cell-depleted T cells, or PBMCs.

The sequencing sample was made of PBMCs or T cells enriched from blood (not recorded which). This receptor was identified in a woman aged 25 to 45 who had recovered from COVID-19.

The CDR3 spells CASSSPSGALHRADTQYF. The CDR3 region has the DNA TGTGCCAGCAGCTCCCCTAGCGGGGCTCTACACAGGGCAGATACGCAGTATTTT. V gene TRBV7-2 combines with J gene TRBJ2-3; 9 bases agree with TRBD2. CDR1 SGHTA and CDR2 FQGNSA come from the germline V gene. The CDR3 runs to 18 residues. The V gene end was trimmed by 4 bases and the J gene end by 4 bases; junction bases not matched to a gene: 15.